Listed below are T cell receptor beta chains from one sample, sequenced in a study of naive and memory T cell subsets. TCRdb reprocessed the UMI-ligation and nested PCR reads with MiXCR, giving one entry per CDR3 protein. There are roughly 91,000 distinct CDR3 sequences in the sample; roughly 14% occur only once, and about 0.9% lies in the top ten. Material: central memory CD4+ T cells from blood. These receptor sequences come from a human donor in good health. CDR3s leave out the opening cysteine and the closing phenylalanine or tryptophan. Each record gives: CDR3 protein, V gene, J gene.

cdr3_aa: SARDLRRKSHTQY; v_call: TRBV20-1; j_call: TRBJ2-3
cdr3_aa: AISQGRENTEAF; v_call: TRBV10-3; j_call: TRBJ1-1
cdr3_aa: ASSQDSGANVLT; v_call: TRBV5-4; j_call: TRBJ2-6
cdr3_aa: ASSLAEVYNEQF; v_call: TRBV5-4; j_call: TRBJ2-1
cdr3_aa: AGASGADTQY; v_call: TRBV10-3; j_call: TRBJ2-3
cdr3_aa: ASKSGTGNEKLF; v_call: TRBV6-5; j_call: TRBJ1-4
cdr3_aa: ASSQGKETYYGYT; v_call: TRBV4-1; j_call: TRBJ1-2
cdr3_aa: SASRGALAAHYEQY; v_call: TRBV20-1; j_call: TRBJ2-7
cdr3_aa: ASSLLVAGGNEQF; v_call: TRBV13; j_call: TRBJ2-1
cdr3_aa: ASSPKAPGELF; v_call: TRBV7-6; j_call: TRBJ2-2
cdr3_aa: ASSQLLRTSGSSYNEQF; v_call: TRBV4-1; j_call: TRBJ2-1
cdr3_aa: ASRGDSPLH; v_call: TRBV7-2; j_call: TRBJ1-6
cdr3_aa: ASSRQSTGSNYGYT; v_call: TRBV6-2/TRBV6-3; j_call: TRBJ1-2
cdr3_aa: ASSLEARAQETQY; v_call: TRBV7-2; j_call: TRBJ2-5
cdr3_aa: ASSVGLAGKGYQETQY; v_call: TRBV9; j_call: TRBJ2-5
cdr3_aa: ASSQEGQGGAGNTIY; v_call: TRBV4-2; j_call: TRBJ1-3
cdr3_aa: AISDGTSGREVQY; v_call: TRBV10-3; j_call: TRBJ2-7
cdr3_aa: ASSGGQGWAGELF; v_call: TRBV4-2; j_call: TRBJ2-2
cdr3_aa: ASSLNGVSNQPQH; v_call: TRBV6-2/TRBV6-3; j_call: TRBJ1-5
cdr3_aa: ATSDPSGKITGELF; v_call: TRBV24-1; j_call: TRBJ2-2
cdr3_aa: SARDAGGGMNTEAF; v_call: TRBV20-1; j_call: TRBJ1-1
cdr3_aa: SVVYLGTGQY; v_call: TRBV29-1; j_call: TRBJ2-3
cdr3_aa: ASREQGAVYEQY; v_call: TRBV2; j_call: TRBJ2-7
cdr3_aa: SAREDRGHNQPQH; v_call: TRBV20-1; j_call: TRBJ1-5
cdr3_aa: ASSPPPTGLLYGYT; v_call: TRBV18; j_call: TRBJ1-2
cdr3_aa: ASSLEDFTDTQY; v_call: TRBV7-8; j_call: TRBJ2-3
cdr3_aa: ASSLGGRNIQY; v_call: TRBV7-8; j_call: TRBJ2-4
cdr3_aa: ASSLLGGAHQETQY; v_call: TRBV7-2; j_call: TRBJ2-5
cdr3_aa: ASIRTQLSYEQY; v_call: TRBV2; j_call: TRBJ2-7
cdr3_aa: ASSYPKTGNTYSGANVLT; v_call: TRBV6-2/TRBV6-3; j_call: TRBJ2-6
cdr3_aa: ASRTSSDEQF; v_call: TRBV6-2/TRBV6-3; j_call: TRBJ2-1
cdr3_aa: ASSHVSCWGTEAF; v_call: TRBV19; j_call: TRBJ1-1
cdr3_aa: ATSDHPTSGRSTGELF; v_call: TRBV24-1; j_call: TRBJ2-2
cdr3_aa: SVLIMGHSYEQY; v_call: TRBV29-1; j_call: TRBJ2-7
cdr3_aa: ASSSTGASYEQY; v_call: TRBV7-2; j_call: TRBJ2-7
cdr3_aa: ASSQDPVETYEQY; v_call: TRBV4-2; j_call: TRBJ2-7
cdr3_aa: ASSFRTSGTDTQY; v_call: TRBV7-9; j_call: TRBJ2-3
cdr3_aa: SVGGGSGRAYNEQF; v_call: TRBV29-1; j_call: TRBJ2-1
cdr3_aa: ASSPGQGRRPQH; v_call: TRBV18; j_call: TRBJ1-5
cdr3_aa: ATNRDTMNTEAF; v_call: TRBV15; j_call: TRBJ1-1
cdr3_aa: ASSQKGGNQPQH; v_call: TRBV6-1; j_call: TRBJ1-5
cdr3_aa: ASSYAGGGNYGYT; v_call: TRBV6-5; j_call: TRBJ1-2
cdr3_aa: ASSNPALAPADTQY; v_call: TRBV7-9; j_call: TRBJ2-3
cdr3_aa: ASRDRGGQPQH; v_call: TRBV6-5; j_call: TRBJ1-5
cdr3_aa: ASSPLGFRAADTQY; v_call: TRBV12-3/TRBV12-4; j_call: TRBJ2-3